This entry concerns a single T cell receptor beta chain. CD45RO-negative, CCR7-positively selected cells formed the naive CD8 fraction, excluding terminally differentiated effector memory CD45RA+ cells. The study enrolled healthy HIV-negative adults without recent acute infections or vaccinations as donors. These data originate in a study of shared clonotypes between healthy human individuals. Trimming at V came to 6 bases and at J to 4 bases, leaving 7 bases not matched to a gene. There are 14 residues in the CDR3. Germline lookup yields CDR1 SQVTM and CDR2 ANQGSEA. Each subset's genomic DNA was shared equally among a number of immunoSEQ plates. Methods used by the authors: ImmunoSEQ output held junction-only sequences without quality scores, so filtering differed. Libraries were prepared by immunoSEQ multiplex PCR; TCRdb keeps only in-frame clonotypes and omits some of them. The V and J calls and the clone size are those of that table, but D and trimming were determined from the DNA. The sample contains fewer than 1 million clones, about 96% of which appear only once.

This sequence joins TRBV29-1 and TRBJ2-5, with 11 bases aligning to TRBD2. Sequenced material: naive CD8+ T cells sorted from blood. The source is a man aged 30 to 45 in good health. The DNA for the CDR3 is TGCAGCGTCGAACTAGCGGGAGTCGGAGAGACCCAGTACTTC. As protein: CSVELAGVGETQYF.